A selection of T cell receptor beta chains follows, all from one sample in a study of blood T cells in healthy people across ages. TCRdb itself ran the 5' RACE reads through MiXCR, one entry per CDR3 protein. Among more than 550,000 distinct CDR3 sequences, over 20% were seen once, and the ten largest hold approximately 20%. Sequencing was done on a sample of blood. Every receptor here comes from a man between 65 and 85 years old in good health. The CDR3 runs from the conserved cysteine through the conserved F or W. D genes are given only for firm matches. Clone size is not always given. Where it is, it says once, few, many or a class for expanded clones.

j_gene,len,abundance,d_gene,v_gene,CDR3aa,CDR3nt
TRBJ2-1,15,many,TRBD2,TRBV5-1,CASSPGTSSYNEQFF,TGCGCCAGCAGCCCCGGGACTAGCTCCTACAATGAGCAGTTCTTC
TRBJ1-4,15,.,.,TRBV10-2,CASSESGGRGGKLFF,TGCGCCAGCAGTGAATCCGGGGGGCGCGGAGGAAAACTGTTTTTT
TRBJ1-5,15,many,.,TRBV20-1,CSARELAHSNQPQHF,TGCAGTGCTAGAGAACTCGCACATAGCAATCAGCCCCAGCATTTT
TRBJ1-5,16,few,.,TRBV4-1,CASSQGHGARGQPQHF,TGCGCCAGCAGCCAAGGTCACGGGGCTCGGGGTCAGCCCCAGCATTTT
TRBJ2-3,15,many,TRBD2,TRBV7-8,CASLGLAVLTDTQYF,TGTGCCAGCTTGGGACTAGCGGTCCTCACAGATACGCAGTATTTT
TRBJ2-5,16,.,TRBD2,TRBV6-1,CASSARLSGVGETQYF,TGTGCCAGCAGCGCTCGACTGAGCGGGGTGGGAGAGACCCAGTACTTC
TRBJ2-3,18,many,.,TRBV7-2,CASSPTPLQGPGTDTQYF,TGTGCCAGCAGCCCAACTCCTCTTCAGGGCCCCGGCACAGATACGCAGTATTTT
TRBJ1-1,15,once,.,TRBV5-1,CASSLGGMENTEAFF,TGCGCCAGCAGCTTGGGGGGTATGGAGAACACTGAAGCTTTCTTT
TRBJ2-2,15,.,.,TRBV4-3,CASSQEGRNTGELFF,TGCGCCAGCAGCCAAGAGGGCAGAAACACCGGGGAGCTGTTTTTT
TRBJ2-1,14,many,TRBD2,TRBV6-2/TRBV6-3,CASSYRGGDNEQFF,TGTGCCAGCAGTTACCGCGGGGGGGACAATGAGCAGTTCTTC
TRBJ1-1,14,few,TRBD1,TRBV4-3,CASRRARTGTEAFF,TGCGCCAGCAGGAGGGCCCGGACAGGCACTGAAGCTTTCTTT
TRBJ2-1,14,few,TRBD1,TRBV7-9,CASSWADRGDEQFF,TGTGCCAGCAGCTGGGCGGACAGGGGGGATGAGCAGTTCTTC
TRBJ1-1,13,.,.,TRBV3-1,CASSQTGWTEAFF,TGTGCCAGCAGCCAAACAGGGTGGACTGAAGCTTTCTTT
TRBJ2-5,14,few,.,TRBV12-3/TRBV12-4,CASKLLAGGETQYF,TGTGCCAGCAAGTTACTAGCAGGGGGGGAGACCCAGTACTTC
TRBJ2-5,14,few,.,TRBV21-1,CASSKPPDQETQYF,TGTGCCAGCAGCAAACCCCCGGACCAAGAGACCCAGTACTTC
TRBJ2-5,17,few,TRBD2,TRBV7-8,CASSPGGTSGGVETQYF,TGTGCCAGCAGCCCAGGAGGGACTAGCGGGGGAGTTGAGACCCAGTACTTC
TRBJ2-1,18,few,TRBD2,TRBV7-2,CASSLVAGLTSSYNEQFF,TGTGCCAGCAGCTTAGTCGCGGGACTAACGAGCTCCTACAATGAGCAGTTCTTC
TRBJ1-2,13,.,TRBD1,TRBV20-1,CSARGQGNYGYTF,TGCAGTGCTAGAGGACAGGGAAACTATGGCTACACCTTC
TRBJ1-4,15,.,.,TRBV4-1,CASSQVGTSNEKLFF,TGCGCCAGCAGCCAAGTTGGCACGAGTAATGAAAAACTGTTTTTT
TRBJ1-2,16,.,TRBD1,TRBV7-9,CASSFGGDRANYGYTF,TGTGCCAGCAGCTTTGGAGGGGACAGGGCTAACTATGGCTACACCTTC
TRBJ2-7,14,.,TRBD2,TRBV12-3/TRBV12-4,CASTPGGFSYEQYF,TGTGCCAGCACCCCCGGGGGGTTCTCCTACGAGCAGTACTTC
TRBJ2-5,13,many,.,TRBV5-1,CASASRAEETQYF,TGCGCCAGCGCCTCTAGGGCGGAAGAGACCCAGTACTTC
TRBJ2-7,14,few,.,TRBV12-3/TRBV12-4,CASSLVGISYEQYF,TGTGCCAGCAGTTTAGTCGGCATCTCCTACGAGCAGTACTTC
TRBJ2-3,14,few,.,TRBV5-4,CASSLERFTDTQYF,TGTGCCAGCAGCTTGGAGCGGTTCACAGATACGCAGTATTTT
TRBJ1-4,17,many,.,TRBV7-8,CASSLQNRLLSNEKLFF,TGTGCCAGCAGCTTACAAAACAGGCTCCTGTCTAATGAAAAACTGTTTTTT
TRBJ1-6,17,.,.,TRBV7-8,CASSLRGISSYNSPLHF,TGTGCCAGCAGCTTACGGGGGATCAGCTCCTATAATTCACCCCTCCACTTT
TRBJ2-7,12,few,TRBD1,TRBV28,CASKGTAYEQYF,TGTGCCAGCAAGGGGACAGCCTACGAGCAGTACTTC
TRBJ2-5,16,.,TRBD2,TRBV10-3,CAISNLRLAGQETQYF,TGTGCCATCAGTAATTTAAGACTAGCGGGGCAAGAGACCCAGTACTTC
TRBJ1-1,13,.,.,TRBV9,CASKGQMATEAFF,TGTGCCAGCAAGGGGCAGATGGCCACTGAAGCTTTCTTT
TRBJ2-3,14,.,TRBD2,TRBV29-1,CSVATSGSTDTQYF,TGCAGCGTCGCTACTAGCGGGAGCACAGATACGCAGTATTTT
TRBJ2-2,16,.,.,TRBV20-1,CSAKKLRDTNTGELFF,TGCAGTGCTAAAAAACTCCGGGACACAAACACCGGGGAGCTGTTTTTT
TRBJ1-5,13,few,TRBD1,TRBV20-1,CSAGDRGGQPQHF,TGCAGTGCTGGGGACAGGGGAGGGCAGCCCCAGCATTTT
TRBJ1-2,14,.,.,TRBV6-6,CASSSRESNYGYTF,TGTGCCAGCAGTTCCAGGGAGAGTAACTATGGCTACACCTTC
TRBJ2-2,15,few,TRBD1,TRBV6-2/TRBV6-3,CASSYRGLRTGELFF,TGTGCCAGCAGCTACAGGGGGCTTCGCACCGGGGAGCTGTTTTTT
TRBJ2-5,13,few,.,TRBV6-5,CASRNSLQETQYF,TGTGCCAGCCGGAATAGTCTCCAAGAGACCCAGTACTTC
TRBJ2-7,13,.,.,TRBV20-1,CSARNAGSYEQYF,TGCAGTGCCCGGAATGCCGGTTCCTACGAGCAGTACTTC
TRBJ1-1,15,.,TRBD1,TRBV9,CASSVGQGGNTEAFF,TGTGCCAGCAGCGTAGGACAGGGGGGGAACACTGAAGCTTTCTTT
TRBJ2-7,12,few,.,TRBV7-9,CASSYQSYEQYF,TGTGCCAGCAGCTACCAGTCCTACGAGCAGTACTTC
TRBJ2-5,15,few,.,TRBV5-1,CASSRDRSSQETQYF,TGCGCCAGCAGCCGTGACAGGTCCTCTCAGGAGACCCAGTACTTC
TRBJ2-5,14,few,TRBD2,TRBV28,CAIDRAGEKETQYF,TGTGCCATCGACCGGGCGGGGGAAAAAGAGACCCAGTACTTC
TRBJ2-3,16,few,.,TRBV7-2,CASSFYSDPGVDTQYF,TGTGCCAGCAGCTTCTACTCCGACCCGGGGGTAGATACGCAGTATTTT
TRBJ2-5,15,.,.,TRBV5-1,CASNWDTQRGETQYF,TGCGCCAGCAACTGGGACACCCAAAGGGGAGAGACCCAGTACTTC
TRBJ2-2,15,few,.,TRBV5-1,CASSSDPQMTGELFF,TGCGCCAGCAGCTCGGACCCTCAGATGACCGGGGAGCTGTTTTTT
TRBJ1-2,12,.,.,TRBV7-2,CASSLLNYGYTF,TGTGCCAGCAGCTTACTCAACTATGGCTACACCTTC
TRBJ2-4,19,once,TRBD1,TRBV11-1,CASSAAVYRGRGFQNIQYF,TGTGCCAGCAGCGCCGCAGTTTACAGGGGGCGCGGATTCCAAAACATTCAGTACTTC
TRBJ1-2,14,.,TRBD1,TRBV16,CASSRQGDGIGYTF,TGTGCCAGCAGCCGACAGGGTGATGGGATCGGCTACACCTTC
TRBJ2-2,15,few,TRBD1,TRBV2,CASRGQGAQTGELFF,TGTGCCAGCAGAGGGCAGGGGGCTCAAACCGGGGAGCTGTTTTTT
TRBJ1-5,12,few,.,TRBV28,CASRTPGPPQHF,TGTGCCAGCAGAACTCCCGGGCCGCCCCAGCATTTT
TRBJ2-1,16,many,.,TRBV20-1,CSARDHGEESYNEQFF,TGCAGTGCTAGAGATCATGGGGAGGAATCCTACAATGAGCAGTTCTTC
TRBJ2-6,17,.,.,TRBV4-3,CASSPRTAGSGANVLTF,TGCGCCAGCAGCCCTCGAACCGCGGGCTCTGGGGCCAACGTCCTGACTTTC
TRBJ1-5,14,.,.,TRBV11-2,CASSLGLGNQPQHF,TGTGCCAGCAGCTTAGGTTTAGGCAATCAGCCCCAGCATTTT
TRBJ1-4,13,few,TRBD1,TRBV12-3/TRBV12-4,CASRPTGVEKLFF,TGTGCCAGCAGACCCACAGGGGTTGAAAAACTGTTTTTT